The sequence of this T cell receptor (beta chain) was determined in a study of blood T cell repertoires in COVID-19. Study overall: Sources were T cells, B-cell-depleted T cells, or PBMCs; the material itself was cDNA or gDNA.

Sequencing was performed with immunoSEQ multiplex PCR; in TCRdb, only in-frame clones are kept and a portion is missing. Of 390,000 or so clones detected, 90% appear once; the ten largest clones hold 6.5%. The source is a young man with active or convalescent COVID-19. The sequenced sample was peripheral blood.

The CDR3 nucleotides are TGTGCCAGCAGTTTAAGACTTCTGCTTGGCAATCAGCCCCAGCATTTT. The encoded protein is CASSLRLLLGNQPQHF. V and J are TRBV28 and TRBJ1-5; D not certain. Germline V gives CDR1 MDHEN, CDR2 SYDVKM. The CDR3 length is 16 residues. The V end was cut by 2 bases, the J end by 2 bases, with 13 bases between. The whole variable domain, filled in from reference TRBV28 and TRBJ1-5, reads DVKVTQSSRYLVKRTGEKVFLECVQDMDHENMFWYRQDPGLGLRLIYFSYDVKMKEKGDIPEGYSVSREKKERFSLILESASTNQTSMYLCASSLRLLLGNQPQHFGDGTRLSIL.